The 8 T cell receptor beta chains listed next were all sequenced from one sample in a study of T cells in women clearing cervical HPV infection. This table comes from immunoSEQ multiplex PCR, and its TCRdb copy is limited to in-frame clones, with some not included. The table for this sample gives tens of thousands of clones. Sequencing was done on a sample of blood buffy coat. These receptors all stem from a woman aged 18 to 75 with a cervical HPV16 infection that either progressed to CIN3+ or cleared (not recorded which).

CDR3 DNA, as far as it was read: TGCGCCAGCAGCGCGATGGACAGGGGGCCCAATTCACCC. Translating it yields CASSAMDRGPNSP. The whole CDR3 region reads CASSAMDRGPNSPLHF. V usage is TRBV5-1 and J usage is TRBJ1-6; the match to TRBD1 covers 11 bases. The read terminates 3 residues ahead of where the CDR3 ends, so the germline J gene completes it. CDR1 and CDR2 (germline): SGHRS, YFSETQ. V was clipped by 4 bases and J by 7 bases; unmatched bases: 7. The CDR3 has 16 residues.

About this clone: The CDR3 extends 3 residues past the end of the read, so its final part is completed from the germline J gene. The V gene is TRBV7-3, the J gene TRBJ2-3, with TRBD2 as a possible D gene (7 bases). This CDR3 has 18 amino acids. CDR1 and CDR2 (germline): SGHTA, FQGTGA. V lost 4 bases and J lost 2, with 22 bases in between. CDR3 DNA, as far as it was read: TGTGCCAGCAGCTCGGTGGGGGGGCGGTTTGGGGTCACAGATACG. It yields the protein CASSSVGGRFGVTDT. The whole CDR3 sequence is CASSSVGGRFGVTDTQYF. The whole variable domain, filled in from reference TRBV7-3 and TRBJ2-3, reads GAGVSQTPSNKVTEKGKYVELRCDPISGHTALYWYRQSLGQGPEFLIYFQGTGAADDSGLPNDRFFAVRPEGSVSTLKIQRTERGDSAVYLCASSSVGGRFGVTDTQYFGPGTRLTVL.

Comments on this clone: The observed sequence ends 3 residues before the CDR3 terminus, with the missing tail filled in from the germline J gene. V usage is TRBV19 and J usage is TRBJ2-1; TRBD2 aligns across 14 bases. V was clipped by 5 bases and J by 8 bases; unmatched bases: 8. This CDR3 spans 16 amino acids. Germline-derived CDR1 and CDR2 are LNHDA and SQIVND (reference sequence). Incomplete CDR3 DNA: TGTGCCAGTAGTTCGCGACTAGCGGGGGGGTCCTATGAG. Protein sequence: CASSSRLAGGSYE. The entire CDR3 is CASSSRLAGGSYEQFF.

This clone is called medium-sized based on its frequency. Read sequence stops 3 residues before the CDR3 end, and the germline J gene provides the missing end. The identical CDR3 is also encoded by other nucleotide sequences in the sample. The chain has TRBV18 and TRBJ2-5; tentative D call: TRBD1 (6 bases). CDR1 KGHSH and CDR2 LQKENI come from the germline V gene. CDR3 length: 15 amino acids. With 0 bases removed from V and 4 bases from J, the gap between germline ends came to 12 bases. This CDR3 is CASSPPGQEGETQYF. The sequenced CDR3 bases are TGTGCCAGCTCACCACCGGGACAAGAAGGAGAGACC.

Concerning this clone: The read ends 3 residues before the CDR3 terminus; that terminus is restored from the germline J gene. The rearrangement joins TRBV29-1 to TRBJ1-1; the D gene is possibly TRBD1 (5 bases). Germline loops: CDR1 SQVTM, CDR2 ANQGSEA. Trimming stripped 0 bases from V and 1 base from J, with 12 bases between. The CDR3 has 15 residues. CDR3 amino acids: CSVEETGTSNTEAFF. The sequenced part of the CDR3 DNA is TGCAGCGTTGAAGAAACAGGAACTTCGAACACTGAA.

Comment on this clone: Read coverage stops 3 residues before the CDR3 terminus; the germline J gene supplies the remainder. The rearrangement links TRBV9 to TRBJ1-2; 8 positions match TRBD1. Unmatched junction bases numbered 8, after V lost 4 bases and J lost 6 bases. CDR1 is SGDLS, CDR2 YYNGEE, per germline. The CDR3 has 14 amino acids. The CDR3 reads CASSLADRVHGYTF. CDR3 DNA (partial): TGTGCCAGCAGCCTCGCGGACAGGGTCCATGGC.

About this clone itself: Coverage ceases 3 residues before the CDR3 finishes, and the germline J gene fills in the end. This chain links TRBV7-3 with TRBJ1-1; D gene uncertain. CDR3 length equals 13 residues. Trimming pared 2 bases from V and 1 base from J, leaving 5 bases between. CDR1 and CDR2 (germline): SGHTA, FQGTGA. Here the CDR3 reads CASSLEANTEAFF. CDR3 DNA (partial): TGTGCCAGCAGCTTAGAGGCGAACACTGAA.

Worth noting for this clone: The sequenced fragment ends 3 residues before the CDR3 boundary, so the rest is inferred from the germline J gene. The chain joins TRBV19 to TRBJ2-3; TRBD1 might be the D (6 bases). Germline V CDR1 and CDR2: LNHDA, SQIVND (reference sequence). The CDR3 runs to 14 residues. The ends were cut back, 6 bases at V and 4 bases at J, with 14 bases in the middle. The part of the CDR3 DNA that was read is TGTGCCAGTAGCCCACAGGGCAGGTCAGATACG. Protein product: CASSPQGRSDT. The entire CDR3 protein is CASSPQGRSDTQYF.